This is a list of T cell receptor beta chains from one sample in a study of response to subunit inactivated influenza vaccine. A single record per CDR3 protein comes from TCRdb applying MiXCR to the RT-PCR reads. The sample has about 570,000 distinct CDR3 sequences, about 11% seen once. These records were also assigned to another study, of T cells expressing NK-cell markers.

Here the sequenced sample was PBMCs from blood, taken on the day of vaccination. The receptors were sampled from a man in his forties or fifties who received an inactivated influenza vaccine. Each CDR3 is given with its conserved first and last residue. The D gene is left open where the match is weak. Part of the rows lack a size; the others show once, few, many or a class for expanded clones.

V gene	D gene	J gene	clone size	CDR3 DNA	CDR3 protein
TRBV5-6	TRBD2	TRBJ2-3	few	TGTGCCAGCAGCAGGACCGGGACTAGCGGGGATACGCAGTATTTT	CASSRTGTSGDTQYF
TRBV7-2	TRBD2	TRBJ2-1	.	TGTGCCAGCAGCTTATTTTTGTTATTGAGCCCAGCGGGAGACTCATCCTACAATGAGCAGTTCTTC	CASSLFLLLSPAGDSSYNEQFF
TRBV20-1	.	TRBJ2-3	few	TGCAGTGCTAGTCGCCAGACAGATACGCAGTATTTT	CSASRQTDTQYF
TRBV19	.	TRBJ1-5	.	TGTGCCAGTACTCCCCAACTTCAGGGGCACCATCAGCCCCAGCATTTT	CASTPQLQGHHQPQHF
TRBV7-6	.	TRBJ2-1	few	TGTGCCAGCAGCTTAGGGGCGGCAAAAGGAGGCAATGAGCAGTTCTTC	CASSLGAAKGGNEQFF
TRBV6-2/TRBV6-3	TRBD1	TRBJ1-5	.	TGTGCCAGCAGTGGACAGGATCAGCCCCAGCATTTT	CASSGQDQPQHF
TRBV7-9	.	TRBJ2-1	few	TGTGCCAGCAGCGTACGACGCTACAGTGAGCAGTTCTTC	CASSVRRYSEQFF
TRBV6-2/TRBV6-3	.	TRBJ1-1	.	TGTGCCAGCAGTCCCGGCCGGGGGTTCGTTGGCTTGACCACTGAAGCTTTCTTT	CASSPGRGFVGLTTEAFF
TRBV7-9	.	TRBJ2-7	few	TGTGCCAGCAGCAGGACGGAAAGCTCCTACGAGCAGTACTTC	CASSRTESSYEQYF
TRBV20-1	TRBD2	TRBJ2-2	few	TGCAGTGCTAGTCGGGAGGGTGACTTGGGAACCGGGGAGCTGTTTTTT	CSASREGDLGTGELFF
TRBV6-1	TRBD1	TRBJ2-2	few	TGTGCCAGCAGTGAAATTGGACAGGGTCGCACCGGGGAGCTGTTTTTT	CASSEIGQGRTGELFF
TRBV7-2	.	TRBJ2-5	few	TGTGCCAGCAGCCTCCAGGCAGCCGCCCAAGAGACCCAGTACTTC	CASSLQAAAQETQYF
TRBV6-5	.	TRBJ2-7	few	TGTGCCAGCAGAACACGAACAGGGGAGCAGTACTTC	CASRTRTGEQYF
TRBV5-1	.	TRBJ1-6	.	TGCGCCAGCAGCTTGGGATCCAGGGAAGGATCACCCCTCCACTTT	CASSLGSREGSPLHF
TRBV20-1	TRBD2	TRBJ2-5	few	TGCAGTGCAGAGCTAGCGGGAGTAGAGACCCAGTACTTC	CSAELAGVETQYF
TRBV29-1	TRBD1	TRBJ2-1	few	TGCAGCGTTGACCCCCGGACAGGGTATCCCAGCTCCTACAATGAGCAGTTCTTC	CSVDPRTGYPSSYNEQFF
TRBV12-3/TRBV12-4	TRBD1	TRBJ2-7	few	TGTGCCAGCAGTTTGGGGGGACAGGTCTACGAGCAGTACTTC	CASSLGGQVYEQYF
TRBV4-3	.	TRBJ1-6	few	TGCGCCAGCAGCTCCAGTACGGCTTATAATTCACCCCTCCACTTT	CASSSSTAYNSPLHF
TRBV5-5	.	TRBJ1-1	few	TGTGCCAGCAGCCCACGTTGGGGATCTGAAGCTTTCTTT	CASSPRWGSEAFF
TRBV7-9	.	TRBJ2-2	few	TGTGCCAGCAGTCCCGGGACTGGCGGGGAGCTGTTTTTT	CASSPGTGGELFF
TRBV28	TRBD2	TRBJ2-1	few	TGTGCCAGCAGTACTGGACCGGGACTAGACTTCTACAATGAGCAGTTCTTC	CASSTGPGLDFYNEQFF
TRBV12-3/TRBV12-4	.	TRBJ2-5	many	TGTGCCAGCAGTTTCGGTACTACGGCAGGGGCGGGGGAGACCCAGTACTTC	CASSFGTTAGAGETQYF
TRBV7-2	.	TRBJ2-7	.	TGTGCCAGCAGCACACGACAGGTCTCCTACGAGCAGTACTTC	CASSTRQVSYEQYF
TRBV5-1	.	TRBJ2-5	few	TGCGCCAGCAGCCCAACTCAGGGGGGAGAGACCCAGTACTTC	CASSPTQGGETQYF
TRBV6-2/TRBV6-3	TRBD1	TRBJ2-3	few	TGTGCCAGCAGTTCCTACCGACAGGGCGGCACAGATACGCAGTATTTT	CASSSYRQGGTDTQYF
TRBV10-3	.	TRBJ1-2	few	TGTGCCACGGTCCAGGGCCGCGGGGGCGCCTATGGCTACACCTTC	CATVQGRGGAYGYTF
TRBV11-2	.	TRBJ1-1	few	TGTGCCAGCAGCTCATTCCAGCCGGAAGCTTTCTTT	CASSSFQPEAFF
TRBV5-4	TRBD1	TRBJ2-5	.	TGTGCCAGCAGCTTACAGGGGGGTGAAGAGACCCAGTACTTC	CASSLQGGEETQYF
TRBV13	TRBD1	TRBJ1-4	.	TGTGCCAGCAGCTTAGGACAGGGGGCTGCTACTAATGAAAAACTGTTTTTT	CASSLGQGAATNEKLFF
TRBV7-9	.	TRBJ2-4	few	TGTGCCAGCAGCTTGCTGGGGGGTACCAAAAACATTCAGTACTTC	CASSLLGGTKNIQYF
TRBV19	.	TRBJ1-6	many	TGTGCCAGTAGGATGGACTATAATTCACCCCTCCACTTT	CASRMDYNSPLHF
TRBV9	.	TRBJ2-3	few	TGTGCCAGCAGCCCCACCCAACTAGATACGCAGTATTTT	CASSPTQLDTQYF
TRBV11-2	.	TRBJ1-4	.	TGTGCCAGCAGCTTCCCACAGGGAGCCCATCAGACATCAACTAATGAAAAACTGTTTTTT	CASSFPQGAHQTSTNEKLFF
TRBV5-1	.	TRBJ1-1	few	TGCGCCAGCAGCTTGGTCGGGGTTGAGAACACTGAAGCTTTCTTT	CASSLVGVENTEAFF
TRBV2	TRBD2	TRBJ2-2	few	TGTGCCAGCAGTGAAAGGAGGGTAGCGGGGTTCAACACCGGGGAGCTGTTTTTT	CASSERRVAGFNTGELFF
TRBV5-1	.	TRBJ1-1	.	TGCGCCAGCAGCCAAACAAGTTCATCTGAAGCTTTCTTT	CASSQTSSSEAFF
TRBV9	TRBD2	TRBJ2-1	many	TGTGCCAGCAGCCCCGGGACTAGCTCCTACAATGAGCAGTTCTTC	CASSPGTSSYNEQFF
TRBV20-1	.	TRBJ1-2	few	TGCAGTGCTAGACTCCCGGGGTTCTATGGCTACACCTTC	CSARLPGFYGYTF
TRBV29-1	.	TRBJ2-5	.	TGCAGCGCTCACGGGCTATCAAGGTTCCAGTACTTC	CSAHGLSRFQYF
TRBV20-1	.	TRBJ2-1	few	TGCAGTGTAGGACGGACGATTGGAAATGAGCAGTTCTTC	CSVGRTIGNEQFF
TRBV18	TRBD1	TRBJ2-1	.	TGTGCCAGCTCACCACCCGACAGGGCGGTTCCTAATGAGCAGTTCTTC	CASSPPDRAVPNEQFF
TRBV7-9	.	TRBJ2-2	.	TGTGCCAGCAGCTTAGAGGGCGGGGAGCTGTTTTTT	CASSLEGGELFF
TRBV12-3/TRBV12-4	.	TRBJ1-6	.	TGTGCCAGCAGCTTAGAAGGTTCACCCCTCCACTTT	CASSLEGSPLHF
TRBV28	.	TRBJ1-1	.	TGTGCCAGCATTTGGGGACGGCGCACTGAAGCTTTCTTT	CASIWGRRTEAFF
TRBV7-2	.	TRBJ2-1	many	TGTGCCAGCAGCCTAGTTACATCGGGATTTGAGCAGTTCTTC	CASSLVTSGFEQFF
TRBV4-3	.	TRBJ2-2	few	TGCGCCAGCAGCCAAGAACCTTTCACCGGGGAGCTGTTTTTT	CASSQEPFTGELFF
TRBV11-2	TRBD2	TRBJ2-1	few	TGTGCCAGCAGCTTAGTACTAGCGGGAGGGCCCACTGACAATGAGCAGTTCTTC	CASSLVLAGGPTDNEQFF